The 28 T cell receptor beta chains listed next were all sequenced from one sample in a study of OX40 agonist ivuxolimab in advanced cancers. The protocol was immunoSEQ multiplex PCR, while the TCRdb copy is restricted to in-frame clones and leaves out a portion. This sample has roughly 60,000 clones, with roughly 80% found just once. The sequenced sample was CD4+ or CD8+ T cells sorted from blood, obtained in a trial of the OX40 agonist ivuxolimab. These receptors were taken from an adult with an advanced solid tumor such as melanoma, head and neck, liver or kidney cancer.

The rearrangement uses TRBV18 and TRBJ2-7; 10 bases map to TRBD1. The V segment lost 0 bases and the J segment 1 base; nucleotides outside the gene matches: 0. Germline-derived CDR1 and CDR2 are KGHSH and LQKENI. The CDR3 length is 15 residues. CDR3 loop: CASSPPDRGSYEQYF. CDR3 DNA: TGTGCCAGCTCACCACCGGACAGGGGGTCCTACGAGCAGTACTTC.

This clone was detected a few times. The chain uses TRBV11-2 and TRBJ1-2, with a weak D call TRBD1 (5 bases). The length of the CDR3 is 12 residues. CDR1 is SGHAT, CDR2 FQNNGV, per germline. The V end lost 5 bases, the J end lost 5 bases, and 9 bases lay between the germline ends. The CDR3 protein is CASSASGYGYTF. In DNA, the CDR3 is TGTGCCAGCAGCGCTTCAGGGTATGGCTACACCTTC.

Concerning this clone itself: The junction shows a germline mismatch at one end, possibly a read error. The chain is built from TRBV7-9 and TRBJ1-1; D might be TRBD1 (6 bases). Germline CDR1 SEHNR, CDR2 FQNEAQ (reference sequence). This CDR3 contains 13 residues. In DNA form, the CDR3 reads TGTGCCAGCTGCTTACAGGGGAACACTGAAGCTTTCTTT. Translation gives CASCLQGNTEAFF.

In DNA, the CDR3 is TGTGCCAGCAGCTCCGGGCTAGGAGGAGATGAGCAGTTCTTC. It specifies CASSSGLGGDEQFF. This chain joins TRBV11-3 and TRBJ2-1, with D tentatively TRBD2 (5 bases). Germline V gives CDR1 SGHNT, CDR2 YENEEA. The CDR3 is 14 amino acids. V gave up 4 bases and J gave up 8 bases, with 15 bases separating them. The full variable domain, its missing parts supplied by reference TRBV11-3 and TRBJ2-1, is EAGVVQSPRYKIIEKKQPVAFWCNPISGHNTLYWYLQNLGQGPELLIRYENEEAVDDSQLPKDRFSAERLKGVDSTLKIQPAELGDSAVYLCASSSGLGGDEQFFGPGTRLTVL.

The rearrangement uses TRBV30 and TRBJ2-5; D unclear. The CDR3 length is 13 residues. V lost 0 bases, J lost 4 bases, and 9 bases lay in between. Germline values: CDR1 GTSNPN, CDR2 SVGIG (reference sequence). In DNA, the CDR3 is TGTGCCTGGAGTGTATCAGAGCCAGAGACCCAGTACTTC. Residues: CAWSVSEPETQYF.

This sequence joins TRBV5-1 and TRBJ1-5, with 8 bases fitting TRBD1. The CDR3 has 13 amino acids. Germline assignment: CDR1 SGHRS and CDR2 YFSETQ. The V gene end was trimmed by 4 bases and the J gene end by 7 bases; junction bases not matched to a gene: 4. CDR3 in DNA: TGCGCCAGCAGCCTGGACAGGGACCAGCCCCAGCATTTT. It yields the protein CASSLDRDQPQHF.

CDR3 in DNA: TGTGCCAGCAGCTTCACGAAGGGCACTGAAGCTTTCTTT. It specifies CASSFTKGTEAFF. The V gene is TRBV5-4, the J gene TRBJ1-1; D remains unclear. This CDR3 spans 13 amino acids. The V and J ends lost 2 bases and 4 bases respectively, with 9 bases between them. The germline V gene encodes CDR1 SGHNT and CDR2 YYREEE (reference sequence).

The chain employs TRBV18 and TRBJ1-2; TRBD1 matches at 7 bases. Germline loops: CDR1 KGHSH, CDR2 LQKENI. The CDR3 consists of 16 residues. The junction had 15 bases not matched to a gene; V was cut back by 3 bases and J by 8 bases. The CDR3 here is CASSPQTLQGTDGYTF. The CDR3 nucleotides are TGTGCCAGCTCACCTCAGACCTTACAGGGGACGGACGGCTACACCTTC.

In DNA form, the CDR3 reads TGTGCCACCAGCACAGATAGGACTAGCGGGAGGGACTACGAGCAGTACTTC. It specifies CATSTDRTSGRDYEQYF. The genes are TRBV15 and TRBJ2-7, with TRBD2 identical over 15 bases. The CDR3 has 17 residues. V lost 4 bases to trimming and J lost 3 bases; unmatched junction nucleotides: 7. Germline assignment: CDR1 LNHNV and CDR2 YYDKDF (reference sequence). The full variable domain, with the rest looked up from reference TRBV15 and TRBJ2-7, is DAMVIQNPRYQVTQFGKPVTLSCSQTLNHNVMYWYQQKSSQAPKLLFHYYDKDFNNEADTPDNFQSRRPNTSFCFLDIRSPGLGDTAMYLCATSTDRTSGRDYEQYFGPGTRLTVT.

This chain connects TRBV7-3 to TRBJ2-2; 7 bases are shared with TRBD1. V lost 5 bases, J lost 6 bases, and 6 bases stayed unmatched. This CDR3 spans 14 amino acids. Germline CDR1 and CDR2: SGHTA and FQGTGA. DNA of the CDR3: TGTGCCAGCAGCCGACAGGGAAGTCCCGGGGAGCTGTTTTTT. The encoded protein is CASSRQGSPGELFF.

This clone was seen at least ten times. Other DNA sequences of this sample code for an identical CDR3. The CDR3 coding sequence is TGTGCCAGCAGCTTATTCACAGGGGGCTACAATGAGCAGTTCTTC. This gives the protein CASSLFTGGYNEQFF. The rearrangement uses TRBV11-1 and TRBJ2-1; 8 bases are shared with TRBD1. Germline CDR1 and CDR2: SGHAT and FQDESV (reference sequence). This CDR3 region has 15 residues. Trimming cost V 2 bases and J 3 bases; bases outside gene matches: 3.

The chain uses TRBV5-5 and TRBJ2-7, with D possibly being TRBD1 (5 bases). This CDR3 region has 14 residues. V lost 6 bases and J lost 2, with 15 bases in between. Germline-derived CDR1 and CDR2 are SGHKS and YYEKEE (reference sequence). The CDR3 reads CASTPRAGPYEQYF. For the CDR3, the DNA is TGTGCCAGCACTCCCCGGGCAGGGCCCTACGAGCAGTACTTC. Filled out from reference TRBV5-5 and TRBJ2-7, the complete variable domain reads DAGVTQSPTHLIKTRGQQVTLRCSPISGHKSVSWYQQVLGQGPQFIFQYYEKEERGRGNFPDRFSARQFPNYSSELNVNALLLGDSALYLCASTPRAGPYEQYFGPGTRLTVT.

J is TRBJ2-1 and V is TRBV30; 8 bases align to TRBD1. The CDR3 runs to 13 residues. CDR1 is GTSNPN, CDR2 SVGIG, per germline (reference sequence). Trimming took 3 bases from V and 10 from J; bases not matched to a gene: 8. CDR3 nucleotides: TGTGCCTGGAGCGCCGGACAGGGATGGGAGCAGTTCTTC. As protein: CAWSAGQGWEQFF.

The chain combines TRBV6-6 with TRBJ2-1; D gene uncertain. The CDR3 loop spans 13 amino acids. Germline CDR1 MNHNY, CDR2 SVGAGI (reference sequence). Trimming removed 3 bases at V and 7 bases at J, with 10 bases between. The CDR3 nucleotides read TGTGCCAGCAGTTATCAAGGATCGAATGAGCAGTTCTTC. Translation gives CASSYQGSNEQFF.

V usage is TRBV9 and J usage is TRBJ2-2, with unresolved D. The CDR3 spans 13 residues. V was cut by 0 bases and J by 4 bases, with 4 bases left in between. Looked up from germline, CDR1 is SGDLS and CDR2 is YYNGEE. The CDR3 nucleotides are TGTGCCAGCAGCGTAGTTACCACCGGGGAGCTGTTTTTT. It is translated as CASSVVTTGELFF.

The V call is TRBV11-2, the J call TRBJ1-2; TRBD1 agrees at 9 bases. J was trimmed by 8 bases and V by 4 bases; bases with no gene match: 8. Germline CDR1 SGHAT, CDR2 FQNNGV. The CDR3 runs 14 residues. This CDR3 reads CASSSRGQGGGYTF. DNA of the CDR3: TGTGCCAGCAGCTCAAGGGGACAGGGTGGCGGCTACACCTTC.

This clone has just one count. This chain uses TRBV5-6 with TRBJ2-7, with D maybe TRBD2 (6 bases). The CDR3 loop spans 14 amino acids. V dropped 3 bases and J dropped 0 bases, with 10 bases sitting between them. CDR1 is SGHDT, CDR2 YYEEEE, per germline. The CDR3 region is CASSWRDGSYEQYV. The DNA for the CDR3 is TGTGCCAGCAGCTGGCGGGACGGCTCCTACGAGCAGTACGTC.

In its sample, this clone was seen a few times. This sequence joins TRBV2 and TRBJ1-6; unclear D gene. The germline gives CDR1 SNHLY, CDR2 FYNNEI. V lost 7 bases, J lost 14 bases, and 9 bases lay in between. The CDR3 loop spans 10 amino acids. The CDR3, as DNA: TGTGCCAGCACGGCGGGGTCCCTCCACTTT. It encodes CASTAGSLHF.

CDR3 region: CASSYDGGHYEQYF. Written as DNA, the CDR3 is TGTGCCAGCAGTTACGACGGGGGACACTACGAGCAGTACTTC. The chain has TRBV6-6 and TRBJ2-7; tentatively, D is TRBD1 or TRBD2 (6 bases each). The CDR3 has 14 residues. Trimming took 2 bases from V and 3 from J, leaving 11 bases between them. Germline V lookup: CDR1 MNHNY, CDR2 SVGAGI (reference sequence).

The genes are TRBV6-6 and TRBJ2-2; 10 positions match TRBD2. V lost 8 bases, J lost 3 bases, and 9 bases stayed unmatched. This CDR3 contains 16 residues. Germline V gene data show CDR1 as MNHNY and CDR2 as SVGAGI (reference sequence). CDR3 sequence reads: CASFQAGGRDTGELFF. As DNA, the CDR3 is TGTGCCAGCTTTCAAGCGGGAGGGCGGGACACCGGGGAGCTGTTTTTT.

V is TRBV5-1 and J is TRBJ2-1; D tentatively fits TRBD1 or TRBD2 (5 bases each). The length of the CDR3 is 13 residues. Trimming removed 5 bases at V and 9 bases at J, with 15 bases between. CDR1 is SGHRS, CDR2 YFSETQ, per germline. The CDR3 DNA sequence: TGCGCCAGCAGGTGGGACGATGTTGGTGAGCAGTTCTTC. It encodes CASRWDDVGEQFF.

The chain is built from TRBV9 and TRBJ2-5, with 9 bases lining up with TRBD2. The trim removed 2 bases at V and 5 bases at J, leaving 7 bases unmatched. The CDR3 is made up of 15 amino acids. The germline CDR1 and CDR2 sequences are SGDLS and YYNGEE. For the CDR3, the DNA is TGTGCCAGCAGCGTCGTAGCGGGAGCTGCTGAGACCCAGTACTTC. This codes for CASSVVAGAAETQYF.

The rearrangement uses TRBV15 and TRBJ2-2; D remains unclear. The CDR3 spans 16 residues. V lost 3 bases, J lost 0 bases, and 11 bases lay in between. Germline CDR1 and CDR2: LNHNV and YYDKDF (reference sequence). CDR3 bases: TGTGCCACCAGCAGTCTGCCACAACCGAACACCGGGGAGCTGTTTTTT. Translation gives CATSSLPQPNTGELFF.

This clone was seen once. The CDR3 region has the DNA TGCGCCAGCAGCTTGGGGACAGAGCAGCCCCAGCATTTT. Translated, it gives CASSLGTEQPQHF. V usage is TRBV5-1 and J usage is TRBJ1-5; D is possibly TRBD1 (6 bases). V was cut by 0 bases and J by 7 bases, with 8 bases left in between. CDR3 length equals 13 residues. Per germline, CDR1 SGHRS and CDR2 YFSETQ.

This sequence joins TRBV28 and TRBJ1-1; the D is unclear. Trimming shortened V by 6 bases and J by 6 bases, and 20 bases separated the two germline ends. Per germline, CDR1 MDHEN and CDR2 SYDVKM. The CDR3 is made up of 15 amino acids. The CDR3 bases are TGTGCCAGCAGCCCCCCCCTAGGCAGCGAGCCTGAAGCTTTCTTT. Translating gives CASSPPLGSEPEAFF.

The rearrangement uses TRBV5-1 and TRBJ2-5; D gene unclear. CDR3 length: 14 amino acids. V gave up 2 bases and J gave up 2 bases, with 10 bases separating them. Germline V gene data show CDR1 as SGHRS and CDR2 as YFSETQ. CDR3 region: CASSFFNSQETQYF. Here the CDR3 DNA reads TGCGCCAGCAGCTTCTTCAACTCACAAGAGACCCAGTACTTC.

This sequence joins TRBV27 and TRBJ2-5; the match to TRBD1 covers 7 bases. CDR1 is MNHEY and CDR2 is SMNVEV in the germline V gene (reference sequence). Trimming took 9 bases from V and 3 from J; bases not matched to a gene: 7. This CDR3 comprises 13 residues. The CDR3 coding sequence is TGTGCCAGTTCACGTGGACAGGAAGAGACCCAGTACTTC. This gives the protein CASSRGQEETQYF.

The chain joins TRBV6-5 to TRBJ2-7; perhaps TRBD1 as D (6 bases). Trimming took off 6 bases at V and 4 bases at J, with 16 bases between the two ends. This CDR3 has 14 residues. The V gene's germline CDR1 is MNHEY and CDR2 SVGAGI. CDR3 region: CASRAGTTLYEQYF. The CDR3 bases are TGTGCCAGCAGAGCCGGGACAACCCTGTACGAGCAGTACTTC.